This TCR beta chain was identified during a study of blood T cell repertoires in COVID-19. This table comes from immunoSEQ multiplex PCR, and its TCRdb copy is limited to in-frame clones, with some not included. The data show approximately 480,000 clones, 80% to 90% seen once. V shed 2 bases and J 1 base; nucleotides not matched to a gene: 4. CDR1 is KGHDR and CDR2 is SFDVKD in the germline V gene. This CDR3 spans 16 amino acids. This sequence joins TRBV24-1 and TRBJ2-1; 7 bases match TRBD2. Sequenced: peripheral blood. This receptor was identified in a man between 18 and 29 years old with COVID-19, enrolled during active disease. The CDR3 loop reads CATSDSNGGSYNEQFF. The CDR3 DNA is TGTGCCACCAGTGATTCTAACGGGGGGTCCTACAATGAGCAGTTCTTC.